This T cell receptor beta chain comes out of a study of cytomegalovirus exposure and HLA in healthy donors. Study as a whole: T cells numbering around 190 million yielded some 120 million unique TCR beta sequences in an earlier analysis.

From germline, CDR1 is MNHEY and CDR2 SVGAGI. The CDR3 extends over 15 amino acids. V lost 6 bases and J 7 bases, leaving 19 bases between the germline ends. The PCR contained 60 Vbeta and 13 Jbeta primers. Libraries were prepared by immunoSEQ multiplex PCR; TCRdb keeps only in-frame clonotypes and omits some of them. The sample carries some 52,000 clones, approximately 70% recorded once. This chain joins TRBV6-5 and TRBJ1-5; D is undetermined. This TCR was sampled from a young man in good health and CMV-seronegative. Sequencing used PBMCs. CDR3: CASRPPGGPGQPQHF. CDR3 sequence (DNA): TGTGCCAGCAGGCCACCCGGTGGGCCTGGGCAGCCCCAGCATTTT.